This T cell receptor (beta chain) was obtained from a study of blood T cell repertoires in COVID-19. Study summary: Material from acute and convalescent COVID-19 was sourced from the United States, Italy and Spain. T cells, B-cell-depleted T cells, or PBMCs provided the cDNA or gDNA that served as material.

Per the original methods: Amplified reference gene primers provided the basis for estimating nucleated cell counts. Repertoires were generated with immunoSEQ multiplex PCR, while TCRdb's copy carries only in-frame clones and drops some. V and J calls and clone size are as listed in that table; D and trimming were resolved from the DNA. The data hold about 190,000 clones, with 65% to 80% observed a single time. The CDR3 is made up of 16 amino acids. Looked up from germline, CDR1 is LGHDT and CDR2 is YNNKEL (reference sequence). Germline trimming cut 4 bases from V and 1 base from J; bases unmatched to any gene: 6.

The sequence derives from a man in his forties or fifties who had recovered from COVID-19. The chain links TRBV3-1 (or the pseudogene TRBV3-2) to TRBJ2-2, with 7 bases that match TRBD2. What was sequenced was peripheral blood. The chain's CDR3 is CASSLGVAGNTGELFF. For the CDR3, the DNA is TGTGCCAGCAGCCTAGGGGTAGCGGGGAACACCGGGGAGCTGTTTTTT.